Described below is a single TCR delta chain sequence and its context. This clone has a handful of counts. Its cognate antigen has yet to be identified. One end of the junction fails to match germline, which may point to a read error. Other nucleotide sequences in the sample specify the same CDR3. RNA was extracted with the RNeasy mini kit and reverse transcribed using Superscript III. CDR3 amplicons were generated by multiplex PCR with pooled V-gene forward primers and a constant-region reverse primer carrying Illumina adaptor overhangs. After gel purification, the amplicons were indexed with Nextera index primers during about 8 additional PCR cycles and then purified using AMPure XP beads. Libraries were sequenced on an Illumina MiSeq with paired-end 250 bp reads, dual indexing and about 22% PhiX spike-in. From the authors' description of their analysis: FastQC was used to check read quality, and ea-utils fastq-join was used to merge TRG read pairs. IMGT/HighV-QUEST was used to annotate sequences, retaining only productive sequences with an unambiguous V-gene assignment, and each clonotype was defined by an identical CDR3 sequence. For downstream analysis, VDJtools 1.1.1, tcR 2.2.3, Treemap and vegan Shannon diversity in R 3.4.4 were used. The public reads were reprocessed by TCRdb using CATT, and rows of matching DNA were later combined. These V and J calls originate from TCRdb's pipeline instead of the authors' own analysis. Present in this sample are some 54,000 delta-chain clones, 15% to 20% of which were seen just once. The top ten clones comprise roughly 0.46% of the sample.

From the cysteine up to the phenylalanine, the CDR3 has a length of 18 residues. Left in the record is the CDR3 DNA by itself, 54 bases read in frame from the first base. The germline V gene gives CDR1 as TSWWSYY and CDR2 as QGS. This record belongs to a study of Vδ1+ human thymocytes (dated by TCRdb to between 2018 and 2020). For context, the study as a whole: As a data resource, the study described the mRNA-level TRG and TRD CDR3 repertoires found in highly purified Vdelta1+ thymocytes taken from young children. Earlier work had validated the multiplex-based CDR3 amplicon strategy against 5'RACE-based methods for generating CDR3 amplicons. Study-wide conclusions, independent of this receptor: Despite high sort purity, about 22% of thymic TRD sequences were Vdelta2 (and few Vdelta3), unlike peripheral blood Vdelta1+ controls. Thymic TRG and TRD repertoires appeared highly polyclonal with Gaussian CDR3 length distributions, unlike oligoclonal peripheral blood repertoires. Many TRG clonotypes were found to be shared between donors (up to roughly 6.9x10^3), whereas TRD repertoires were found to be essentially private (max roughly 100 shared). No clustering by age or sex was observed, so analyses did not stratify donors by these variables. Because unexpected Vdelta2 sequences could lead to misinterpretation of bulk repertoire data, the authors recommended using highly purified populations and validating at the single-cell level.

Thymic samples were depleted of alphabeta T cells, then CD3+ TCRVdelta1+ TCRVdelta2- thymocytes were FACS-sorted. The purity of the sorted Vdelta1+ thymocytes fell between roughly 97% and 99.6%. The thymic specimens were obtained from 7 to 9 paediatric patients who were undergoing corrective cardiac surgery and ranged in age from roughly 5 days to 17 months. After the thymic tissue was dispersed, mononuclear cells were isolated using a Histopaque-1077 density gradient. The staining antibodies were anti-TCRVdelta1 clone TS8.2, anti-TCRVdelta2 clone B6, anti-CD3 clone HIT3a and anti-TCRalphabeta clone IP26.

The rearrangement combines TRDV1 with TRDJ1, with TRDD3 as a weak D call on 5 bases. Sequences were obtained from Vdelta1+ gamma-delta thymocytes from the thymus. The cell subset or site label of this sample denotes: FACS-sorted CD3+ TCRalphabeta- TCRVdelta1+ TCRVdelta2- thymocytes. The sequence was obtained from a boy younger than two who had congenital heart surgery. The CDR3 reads CALGEPPRGLGLTDKLIF. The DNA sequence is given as TGTGCCCTTGGGGAACCCCCTCGAGGTTTAGGGCTCACCGATAAACTCATCTTT.